This T cell receptor (beta chain) was identified during a study of blood T cell repertoires in COVID-19. Study as a whole: The analysed material was cDNA or gDNA that came from T cells, B-cell-depleted T cells, or PBMCs.

The germline V gene encodes CDR1 SGHDT and CDR2 YYEEEE. The CDR3 contains 14 residues. V lost 4 bases, J lost 1 base, and 11 bases lay in between. Clones were sequenced by immunoSEQ multiplex PCR, and TCRdb holds only the in-frame ones, with some missing. The sample yields around 260,000 clones, 75% to 90% seen once. V and J are TRBV5-6 and TRBJ1-2; D gene unclear. Sequenced: peripheral blood. The receptor comes from a man between 25 and 39 years old with active or convalescent COVID-19. The CDR3 is CASSIYPGNYGYTF. DNA of the CDR3: TGTGCCAGCAGCATCTACCCCGGTAACTATGGCTACACCTTC.